The 32 T cell receptor beta chains given below trace back to one sample, sequenced in a study of PD-L1 blockade in urothelial cancer. Some clones are missing from TCRdb's copy, which holds only in-frame ones; the method was immunoSEQ multiplex PCR. The data contain roughly 77,000 clones, 80% to 85% of them singletons. Time point meaning: pretreatment peripheral blood. The specimen was PBMCs, collected around atezolizumab (anti-PD-L1) treatment. These receptors were obtained from an older woman with urothelial cancer.

This clone was counted only a few times. The chain carries TRBV10-3 and TRBJ1-1; the match to TRBD1 covers 10 bases. The CDR3 runs to 15 residues. Germline V CDR1 and CDR2: ENHRY, SYGVKD. V trimming: 5 bases; J trimming: 0 bases; junction bases outside the gene matches: 3. Here the CDR3 reads CAISTGQGLNTEAFF. CDR3 nucleotide sequence: TGTGCCATCAGTACGGGACAGGGGCTGAACACTGAAGCTTTCTTT.

The rearrangement joins TRBV6-1 to TRBJ2-5; TRBD1 matches 7 bases. The V and J ends lost 7 bases and 0 bases, in that order; junction bases with no gene match: 8. Germline loops: CDR1 MNHNS, CDR2 SASEGT. This CDR3 comprises 15 residues. CDR3: CASKGAPMYQETQYF. CDR3 in DNA: TGTGCCAGCAAGGGGGCACCTATGTACCAAGAGACCCAGTACTTC.

This sequence joins TRBV7-9 and TRBJ1-6; no clear D gene. The length of the CDR3 is 15 residues. Trimming cost V 5 bases and J 10 bases, with 18 bases left between them. In germline, CDR1 is SEHNR, CDR2 FQNEAQ (reference sequence). CDR3 amino acids: CASSPHGSVGSPLHF. The CDR3 nucleotides are TGTGCCAGCAGCCCCCACGGGTCGGTAGGATCACCCCTCCACTTT.

V gene TRBV5-4 combines with J gene TRBJ2-7; D perhaps matches TRBD1 (6 bases). Germline-derived CDR1 and CDR2 are SGHNT and YYREEE (reference sequence). V was shortened by 4 bases and J by 2 bases, with 10 bases between the two germline ends. This CDR3 contains 13 residues. The CDR3 DNA reads TGTGCCAGCAGCCGTCAGGGGACCTACGAGCAGTACTTC. Amino acids: CASSRQGTYEQYF.

V usage is TRBV5-4 and J usage is TRBJ2-3; D is unclear. Germline V CDR1 and CDR2: SGHNT, YYREEE (reference sequence). The CDR3 totals 13 residues. The V end was cut by 0 bases, the J end by 4 bases, with 6 bases between. The CDR3 reads CASSLVSPDTQYF. CDR3 DNA: TGTGCCAGCAGCTTGGTATCCCCAGATACGCAGTATTTT.

The chain links TRBV21-1 to TRBJ2-3; the table's D call TRBD2 went unverified against the DNA. TRBV21-1 represents a pseudogene. The CDR3 contains 18 residues. DNA of the CDR3: TGTGCCAGCAGCAAATGGGGGTTGGAGGGGATCCCTACAGATACGCAGTATTTT. Translated, it gives CASSKWGLEGIPTDTQYF.

The genes are TRBV9 and TRBJ2-1; 12 bases fit TRBD2. Germline V gene data show CDR1 as SGDLS and CDR2 as YYNGEE. The CDR3 covers 24 residues. J lost 0 bases, V lost 0 bases, and 22 bases had no gene match. The CDR3 nucleotides are TGTGCCAGCAGCGTAGATACCCTCCGAAGGGCTAGCGGGAGGGCCGGGAGCTCCTACAATGAGCAGTTCTTC. Protein sequence: CASSVDTLRRASGRAGSSYNEQFF.

About this clone: This likely traces to a read error, being one base from a far larger clone. The chain joins TRBV30 to TRBJ1-1; D is ambiguous. CDR3 size: 14 residues. The V gene's germline CDR1 is GTSNPN and CDR2 SVGIG (reference sequence). The CDR3 region is CAWSVGTSNTEALF. CDR3 bases: TGTGCCTGGAGTGTGGGCACTTCGAACACTGAAGCTCTCTTT.

The chain joins TRBV6-6 to TRBJ2-7; 8 nucleotides agree with TRBD2. Germline V gene data show CDR1 as MNHNY and CDR2 as SVGAGI (reference sequence). The CDR3 has 15 residues. Unmatched junction bases numbered 5, after V lost 3 bases and J lost 1 base. The CDR3 sequence: CASSYFGGESYEQYF. The CDR3, as DNA: TGTGCCAGCAGTTATTTCGGGGGGGAATCCTACGAGCAGTACTTC.

The chain links TRBV30 to TRBJ1-2; D perhaps matches TRBD1 (6 bases). Germline assignment: CDR1 GTSNPN and CDR2 SVGIG (reference sequence). With 5 bases removed from V and 4 bases from J, the gap between germline ends came to 8 bases. The CDR3 sequence is 11 residues long. CDR3 loop: CAWGQLYGYTF. The CDR3 DNA reads TGTGCCTGGGGACAGCTCTATGGCTACACCTTC.

The J gene is TRBJ2-1, the V gene TRBV15; TRBD1 is a possible D gene (6 bases). V was clipped by 0 bases and J by 4 bases, with 16 bases between them. CDR1 and CDR2 from the germline V gene are LNHNV and YYDKDF (reference sequence). The CDR3 has 17 residues. This CDR3 is CATSRDPGQLLYNEQFF. The CDR3 DNA sequence: TGTGCCACCAGCAGAGACCCAGGACAGCTACTTTACAATGAGCAGTTCTTC.

This sequence joins TRBV5-1 and TRBJ2-3; 7 bases map to TRBD2. CDR3 length: 15 residues. The junction had 3 bases not matched to a gene; V was cut back by 1 base and J by 1 base. CDR1 is SGHRS, CDR2 YFSETQ, per germline. The CDR3 DNA sequence: TGCGCCAGCAGCTTGAACCGGGGGGGCACAGATACGCAGTATTTT. It encodes CASSLNRGGTDTQYF.

The chain joins TRBV4-1 to TRBJ1-6; maybe TRBD1 (5 bases). This CDR3 contains 17 residues. Between the trimmed V and J ends, which lost 2 bases and 4 bases, there was a span of 15 bases. Germline lookup yields CDR1 MGHRA and CDR2 YSYEKL. The DNA of the CDR3 is TGCGCCAGCAGCCAATGGGGGGGTGGGGGATATAATTCACCCCTCCACTTT. Amino acid sequence: CASSQWGGGGYNSPLHF.

CDR3 region: CAWGRGTGVREQYF. The CDR3 DNA follows: TGTGCCTGGGGGCGGGGGACAGGGGTACGTGAGCAGTACTTC. The genes are TRBV30 and TRBJ2-7, with TRBD1 matching 10 bases. The CDR3 consists of 14 residues. Losses at the gene ends were 5 bases for V and 7 bases for J; bases not matched to a gene: 11. The germline gives CDR1 GTSNPN, CDR2 SVGIG (reference sequence).

The chain is built from TRBV6-1 and TRBJ1-1; 9 bases line up with TRBD1. J was trimmed by 4 bases and V by 4 bases; bases with no gene match: 4. Germline lookup yields CDR1 MNHNS and CDR2 SASEGT. This CDR3 contains 14 residues. The chain's CDR3 is CASSVTGGATEAFF. The CDR3, as DNA: TGTGCCAGCAGTGTTACAGGGGGCGCCACTGAAGCTTTCTTT.

The chain has TRBV18 and TRBJ2-1, with D perhaps matching TRBD2 (6 bases). V dropped 3 bases and J dropped 6 bases, with 12 bases sitting between them. CDR3 length: 14 amino acids. CDR1 and CDR2 from the germline V gene are KGHSH and LQKENI. The CDR3 DNA sequence: TGTGCCAGCTCACCGTCTAGCGTGGGCAATGAGCAGTTCTTC. As protein: CASSPSSVGNEQFF.

This chain connects TRBV27 to TRBJ2-7; 12 bases are shared with TRBD2. The CDR3 extends over 16 amino acids. The junction had 9 bases not matched to a gene; V was cut back by 5 bases and J by 4 bases. Germline CDR1 is MNHEY and CDR2 is SMNVEV (reference sequence). The CDR3 sequence: CASSPTELAGGYEQYF. CDR3 in DNA: TGTGCCAGCAGTCCAACCGAACTAGCGGGAGGATACGAGCAGTACTTC.

The J gene is TRBJ1-5, the V gene TRBV27; 8 positions agree with TRBD1. The CDR3 has 15 amino acids. V was clipped by 5 bases and J by 6 bases; unmatched bases: 9. CDR1 MNHEY and CDR2 SMNVEV come from the germline V gene (reference sequence). CDR3 protein: CASSMAQGAGQPQHF. CDR3 coding DNA: TGTGCCAGCAGTATGGCTCAGGGGGCCGGTCAGCCCCAGCATTTT.

This chain joins TRBV30 and TRBJ1-1, with D perhaps matching TRBD1 (5 bases). The germline V and J ends were trimmed by 5 bases and 4 bases, with 17 bases remaining between them. This CDR3 has 14 residues. Germline loops: CDR1 GTSNPN, CDR2 SVGIG (reference sequence). In DNA, the CDR3 is TGTGCCTGGGTTAGGCCCGGGGGATTCACTGAAGCTTTCTTT. It encodes CAWVRPGGFTEAFF.

CDR3 sequence reads: CASSFLAGGQTSTDTQYF. In nucleotides, the CDR3 is TGCGCCAGCAGCTTTCTAGCGGGGGGTCAAACTAGCACAGATACGCAGTATTTT. The gene calls are TRBV5-1 and TRBJ2-3, with TRBD2 matching 11 bases. The CDR3 runs 18 residues. V shed 2 bases, J shed 0 bases, and the junction held 8 bases outside the gene matches. Germline V gene lookup returns CDR1 SGHRS and CDR2 YFSETQ.

This chain links TRBV19 with TRBJ1-4, with D unclear. Germline CDR1 LNHDA, CDR2 SQIVND (reference sequence). This CDR3 contains 14 residues. Trimming removed 3 bases at V and 1 base at J, with 6 bases between. CDR3 sequence (DNA): TGTGCCAGTAGTATCGGGATAACTAATGAAAAACTGTTTTTT. Its translation: CASSIGITNEKLFF. Full variable domain (missing parts from reference TRBV19 and TRBJ1-4): DGGITQSPKYLFRKEGQNVTLSCEQNLNHDAMYWYRQDPGQGLRLIYYSQIVNDFQKGDIAEGYSVSREKKESFPLTVTSAQKNPTAFYLCASSIGITNEKLFFGSGTQLSVL.

J is TRBJ2-7 and V is TRBV11-2; D perhaps matches TRBD1 (6 bases). This CDR3 is built from 12 residues. V lost 2 bases, J lost 4 bases, and 6 bases lay in between. In germline, CDR1 is SGHAT, CDR2 FQNNGV. CDR3 in amino acids: CASSLQGYEQYF. The DNA for the CDR3 is TGTGCCAGCAGCTTACAGGGGTACGAGCAGTACTTC. The variable domain in full, with the rest retrieved from reference TRBV11-2 and TRBJ2-7, is EAGVAQSPRYKIIEKRQSVAFWCNPISGHATLYWYQQILGQGPKLLIQFQNNGVVDDSQLPKDRFSAERLKGVDSTLKIQPAKLEDSAVYLCASSLQGYEQYFGPGTRLTVT.

The chain couples TRBV4-2 to TRBJ2-5; perhaps TRBD2 as D (6 bases). V lost 4 bases, J lost 1 base, and 16 bases lay in between. Germline V gene sequence: CDR1 LGHNA, CDR2 YNFKEQ. The CDR3 sequence is 16 residues long. The CDR3 spells CASSPETRGGQETQYF. CDR3 coding DNA: TGTGCCAGCAGCCCCGAGACTAGGGGTGGCCAAGAGACCCAGTACTTC.

This chain joins TRBV5-1 and TRBJ2-3; D is perhaps TRBD2 (6 bases). With 2 bases removed from V and 6 bases from J, the gap between germline ends came to 13 bases. The germline gives CDR1 SGHRS, CDR2 YFSETQ. The CDR3 runs to 14 residues. CDR3 sequence: CASSLGTEGDTQYF. The CDR3 region has the DNA TGCGCCAGCAGCTTAGGGACGGAGGGCGATACGCAGTATTTT.

CDR3: CASSPGRGQILFGGTEAFF. CDR3 bases: TGTGCCAGCAGCCCTGGAAGGGGACAGATCCTATTTGGTGGCACTGAAGCTTTCTTT. V is TRBV5-5 and J is TRBJ1-1, with 7 bases identical to TRBD1. CDR1 and CDR2 from the germline V gene are SGHKS and YYEKEE (reference sequence). The CDR3 loop spans 19 amino acids. Germline trimming cut 4 bases from V and 4 bases from J; bases unmatched to any gene: 22.

The rearrangement uses TRBV15 and TRBJ1-6, with 9 bases matching TRBD1. The CDR3 contains 19 residues. Losses at the gene ends were 5 bases for V and 0 bases for J; bases not matched to a gene: 11. Germline loops: CDR1 LNHNV, CDR2 YYDKDF (reference sequence). The CDR3 DNA sequence: TGTGCCACCAGCGACCCGGGACAGGGATCGAGCTCCTATAATTCACCCCTCCACTTT. It translates to CATSDPGQGSSSYNSPLHF. Variable domain in full (rest from reference TRBV15 and TRBJ1-6): DAMVIQNPRYQVTQFGKPVTLSCSQTLNHNVMYWYQQKSSQAPKLLFHYYDKDFNNEADTPDNFQSRRPNTSFCFLDIRSPGLGDTAMYLCATSDPGQGSSSYNSPLHFGNGTRLTVT.

The V call is TRBV4-2, the J call TRBJ1-3; the D gene is possibly TRBD1 (6 bases). The CDR3 has 17 amino acids. Germline V lookup: CDR1 LGHNA, CDR2 YNFKEQ. V was shortened by 0 bases and J by 2 bases, with 14 bases between the two germline ends. CDR3 sequence reads: CASSQDLWGRPGNTIYF. The CDR3 DNA sequence: TGTGCCAGCAGCCAAGATTTGTGGGGGCGTCCTGGAAACACCATATATTTT.

This chain links TRBV6-5 with TRBJ2-7, with D perhaps TRBD2 (5 bases). The V and J ends lost 0 bases and 12 bases respectively, with 15 bases between them. This CDR3 has 13 amino acids. Germline V CDR1 and CDR2: MNHEY, SVGAGI. CDR3 residues: CASSYSPEDHLYF. The CDR3 region has the DNA TGTGCCAGCAGTTACTCCCCGGAGGACCATTTGTACTTC.

V and J are TRBV10-3 and TRBJ2-7, with 9 nucleotides matching TRBD1. This CDR3 is built from 14 residues. The V gene's germline CDR1 is ENHRY and CDR2 SYGVKD. Trimming removed 5 bases from V and 4 bases from J; junction bases left unmatched: 6. In nucleotides, the CDR3 is TGTGCCATCAGTCGGGACAGGGAGTCTTACGAGCAGTACTTC. Its protein product is CAISRDRESYEQYF.

V and J are TRBV5-1 and TRBJ2-7; D might be TRBD2 (5 bases). The CDR3 consists of 17 residues. Germline values: CDR1 SGHRS, CDR2 YFSETQ. V was pared by 4 bases and J by 0 bases, with 20 bases between. The CDR3 spells CASSPTFGLGTSYEQYF. CDR3 bases: TGCGCCAGCAGCCCAACCTTTGGACTCGGAACCTCCTACGAGCAGTACTTC.

The chain links TRBV2 to TRBJ2-1; 7 bases are a match to TRBD2. V lost 7 bases, J lost 4 bases, and 13 bases stayed unmatched. Germline assignment: CDR1 SNHLY and CDR2 FYNNEI. The CDR3 runs to 16 residues. The CDR3 DNA sequence: TGTGCCAGCATACCCGGGACTACCCAACTGTACAATGAGCAGTTCTTC. Its protein product is CASIPGTTQLYNEQFF.

The chain joins TRBV7-2 to TRBJ1-5, with a possible D match to TRBD1 (5 bases). The CDR3 covers 16 residues. The V end lost 5 bases, the J end lost 5 bases, and 19 bases lay between the germline ends. The germline gives CDR1 SGHTA, CDR2 FQGNSA. CDR3 in DNA: TGTGCCAGCAGCCCCGGGGTGACGGGGGTCTATCAGCCCCAGCATTTT. Protein product: CASSPGVTGVYQPQHF.